The clone carrying this TCR beta chain was recorded only once. Clones were read by immunoSEQ multiplex PCR, and TCRdb kept only the in-frame ones, dropping some. The data hold hundreds of thousands of clones, with around 95% observed a single time. This specimen comes from a study of shared clonotypes between healthy human individuals. CDR1 and CDR2 from the germline V gene are SQVTM and ANQGSEA. Trimming pared 3 bases from V and 0 bases from J, leaving 9 bases between. The CDR3 consists of 14 residues. Naive CD8 cells, CD45RO-negative and positively selected for CCR7, excluded terminally differentiated effector memory CD45RA+ cells.

The sequence came from a woman aged 30 to 39 in good health. The chain carries TRBV29-1 and TRBJ2-1; possibly TRBD2 for D (5 bases). Sequencing used naive CD8+ T cells sorted from blood. CDR3 sequence: CSVDDRGSYNEQFF. CDR3 bases: TGCAGCGTTGATGATCGGGGCTCCTACAATGAGCAGTTCTTC.